Below are 20 T cell receptor beta chains sequenced from a single sample in a study of T cell responses to AZD1222 COVID-19 vaccine. The repertoire was sequenced with immunoSEQ multiplex PCR; TCRdb's copy has only in-frame clones and lacks some. The sample contains about 160,000 clones, 92% of which appear only once. The material sequenced was peripheral blood, taken 28 days after the second AZD1222 dose. The receptors derive from an adult who received the AZD1222 COVID-19 vaccine.

V is TRBV4-2 and J is TRBJ1-3; TRBD1 is a possible D gene (5 bases). Germline CDR1 reads LGHNA; CDR2 reads YNFKEQ. The CDR3 totals 15 residues. V lost 0 bases and J lost 1, with 7 bases in between. The DNA for the CDR3 is TGTGCCAGCAGCCAAGATGCAGGGTCTGGAAACACCATATATTTT. Protein product: CASSQDAGSGNTIYF.

V gene TRBV27 combines with J gene TRBJ1-1, with a tentative D call TRBD1 (5 bases). The V gene's germline CDR1 is MNHEY and CDR2 SMNVEV (reference sequence). The CDR3 runs to 12 residues. Deletions cut 6 bases from V and 1 base from J, with 6 bases between. This chain's CDR3 is CASRDRNTEAFF. The CDR3, as DNA: TGTGCCAGCAGAGACAGGAACACTGAAGCTTTCTTT.

V gene TRBV14 combines with J gene TRBJ1-1; D possibly corresponds to TRBD1 (5 bases). With 0 bases removed from V and 3 bases from J, the gap between germline ends came to 17 bases. Looked up from germline, CDR1 is SGHDN and CDR2 is FVKESK. The CDR3 contains 17 residues. The CDR3 coding sequence is TGTGCCAGCAGCCAAGATCGAGGCAGGGAAGGGTACACTGAAGCTTTCTTT. It specifies CASSQDRGREGYTEAFF.

V is TRBV7-8 and J is TRBJ1-2; the D gene is possibly TRBD1 (5 bases). Trimming stripped 7 bases from V and 6 bases from J, with 33 bases between. This CDR3 spans 19 amino acids. Germline assignment: CDR1 SGHVS and CDR2 FQNEAQ. Written as DNA, the CDR3 is TGTGCCAGCACCACTCGGCCCTCGGGGCTTCCCGAACCAACCAATGGCTACACCTTC. This translates into CASTTRPSGLPEPTNGYTF.

The V call is TRBV9, the J call TRBJ1-1; 9 bases are shared with TRBD1. This CDR3 contains 14 residues. Germline V CDR1 and CDR2: SGDLS, YYNGEE. The V and J ends lost 1 base and 4 bases, in that order; junction bases with no gene match: 2. The CDR3 nucleotides are TGTGCCAGCAGCGTACTGACAGGGGGCACTGAAGCTTTCTTT. This encodes CASSVLTGGTEAFF.

This clone has a single count. The chain has TRBV12-5 and TRBJ1-2; 10 nucleotides align to TRBD1. With 3 bases clipped from V and 8 bases from J, the junction kept 9 bases outside the gene matches. Germline CDR1 is LGHNT and CDR2 is FRNRAP. There are 15 residues in the CDR3. In DNA form, the CDR3 reads TGTGCTAGTGGTTTCCGGTCCGGGACAGGGGACGGCTACACCTTC. The encoded protein is CASGFRSGTGDGYTF.

The chain is built from TRBV19 and TRBJ2-2; TRBD1 matches at 10 bases. The germline CDR1 and CDR2 sequences are LNHDA and SQIVND (reference sequence). V shed 5 bases and J 6 bases; nucleotides not matched to a gene: 9. The CDR3 has 16 residues. The CDR3 nucleotides are TGTGCCAGTAGTTTTGGACAGGGGGTAATGGCCGGGGAGCTGTTTTTT. It encodes CASSFGQGVMAGELFF.

V is TRBV6-5 and J is TRBJ1-1; D gene unclear. Germline loops: CDR1 MNHEY, CDR2 SVGAGI. V lost 2 bases and J lost 1, with 8 bases in between. This CDR3 is built from 14 residues. DNA for the CDR3: TGTGCCAGCAGTTACGCAGATCCGAACACTGAAGCTTTCTTT. This encodes CASSYADPNTEAFF.

The gene calls are TRBV11-2 and TRBJ1-2, with TRBD1 matching 7 bases. V was clipped by 0 bases and J by 4 bases; unmatched bases: 17. Looked up from germline, CDR1 is SGHAT and CDR2 is FQNNGV. This CDR3 has 19 amino acids. CDR3 protein: CASSLDLGTGAGGGYGYTF. CDR3 coding DNA: TGTGCCAGCAGCTTAGATCTTGGGACGGGAGCAGGGGGTGGCTATGGCTACACCTTC. Complete variable domain (other parts from reference TRBV11-2 and TRBJ1-2): EAGVAQSPRYKIIEKRQSVAFWCNPISGHATLYWYQQILGQGPKLLIQFQNNGVVDDSQLPKDRFSAERLKGVDSTLKIQPAKLEDSAVYLCASSLDLGTGAGGGYGYTFGSGTRLTVV.

The rearrangement joins TRBV7-9 to TRBJ1-2; D may be TRBD1 (6 bases). Germline CDR1 SEHNR, CDR2 FQNEAQ (reference sequence). The length of the CDR3 is 13 residues. The V end lost 5 bases, the J end lost 4 bases, and 11 bases lay between the germline ends. The CDR3 DNA sequence: TGTGCCAGCAGCCCCGGGACATCCTATGGCTACACCTTC. Translation: CASSPGTSYGYTF.

The chain has TRBV10-2 and TRBJ1-3; possible D gene TRBD1, 5 bases. The ends were cut back, 6 bases at V and 0 bases at J, with 15 bases in the middle. Germline CDR1 WSHSY, CDR2 SAAADI. CDR3 size: 16 residues. The chain's CDR3 is CASSKTAPASGNTIYF. The CDR3 nucleotides are TGCGCCAGCAGCAAGACAGCACCCGCCTCTGGAAACACCATATATTTT.

This clone appeared a single time. The chain recombines TRBV5-6 with TRBJ2-2; 7 bases agree with TRBD2. The CDR3 extends over 17 amino acids. The trim removed 3 bases at V and 2 bases at J, leaving 10 bases unmatched. Germline V gives CDR1 SGHDT, CDR2 YYEEEE. This CDR3 reads CASSYGLAGENTGELFF. The CDR3 nucleotides are TGTGCCAGCAGCTACGGGCTCGCGGGGGAAAACACCGGGGAGCTGTTTTTT.

This clone was found once. V gene TRBV7-9 combines with J gene TRBJ1-1, with 8 positions matching TRBD1. The CDR3 length is 14 residues. V lost 10 bases and J lost 1; bases outside the gene matches: 8. Germline V gene data show CDR1 as SEHNR and CDR2 as FQNEAQ (reference sequence). CDR3 region: CATDRGSRNTEAFF. The CDR3 nucleotides are TGTGCCACCGACAGGGGCAGTAGGAACACTGAAGCTTTCTTT.

The V gene is TRBV11-2, the J gene TRBJ1-1, with a possible D match to TRBD1 (5 bases). The germline CDR1 and CDR2 sequences are SGHAT and FQNNGV. CDR3 length: 15 amino acids. V was shortened by 0 bases and J by 1 base, with 9 bases between the two germline ends. The CDR3 sequence: CASSLEPTENTEAFF. The CDR3 DNA reads TGTGCCAGCAGCTTAGAACCGACAGAGAACACTGAAGCTTTCTTT.

CDR3 nucleotide sequence: TGTGCCAGCAGCTACGACCCAGACGGCTACAATGAGCAGTTCTTC. Protein: CASSYDPDGYNEQFF. V gene TRBV5-6 combines with J gene TRBJ2-1; D gene ambiguous. The CDR3 consists of 15 residues. The V and J ends lost 3 bases and 3 bases respectively, with 13 bases between them. The V gene's germline CDR1 is SGHDT and CDR2 YYEEEE.

V gene TRBV6-6 combines with J gene TRBJ2-1; D call uncertain. V lost 0 bases to trimming and J lost 2 bases, with 11 bases between them. Germline CDR1 reads MNHNY; CDR2 reads SVGAGI (reference sequence). The CDR3 is 16 residues long. The CDR3: CASSYSIPGPYNEQFF. Here the CDR3 DNA reads TGTGCCAGCAGTTACTCGATACCCGGGCCCTACAATGAGCAGTTCTTC.

This sequence joins TRBV2 and TRBJ2-7, with 10 bases lining up with TRBD1. The CDR3 is 15 amino acids. Looked up from germline, CDR1 is SNHLY and CDR2 is FYNNEI. Trimming took 4 bases from V and 0 from J; bases not matched to a gene: 3. CDR3 protein: CASSGDRGSSYEQYF. CDR3 nucleotide sequence: TGTGCCAGCAGTGGGGACAGGGGTAGCTCCTACGAGCAGTACTTC.

V gene TRBV28 combines with J gene TRBJ1-5; D is uncertain. The CDR3 sequence is 15 residues long. Trimming took off 4 bases at V and 2 bases at J, with 12 bases between the two ends. In germline, CDR1 is MDHEN, CDR2 SYDVKM. The CDR3 DNA sequence: TGTGCCAGCAGTTCCCTGTCCGAGGGCAATCAGCCCCAGCATTTT. Encoded protein: CASSSLSEGNQPQHF.

The table lists this clone with a count of one. The chain joins TRBV5-4 to TRBJ2-6; maybe TRBD2 (5 bases). Trimming took 4 bases from V and 1 from J, leaving 9 bases between them. The CDR3 spans 15 residues. Germline assignment: CDR1 SGHNT and CDR2 YYREEE (reference sequence). In DNA form, the CDR3 reads TGTGCCAGCAGCCTGGGAGCTTCTGGGGCCAACGTCCTGACTTTC. It translates to CASSLGASGANVLTF.

The chain has TRBV10-1 and TRBJ2-3; maybe TRBD1 (6 bases). The CDR3 is made up of 15 amino acids. V gave up 0 bases and J gave up 2 bases, with 9 bases separating them. Germline assignment: CDR1 WNHNN and CDR2 SYGVQD (reference sequence). The CDR3 reads CASSESAGATDTQYF. CDR3 in DNA: TGCGCCAGCAGTGAGTCAGCAGGGGCCACAGATACGCAGTATTTT.